This record covers a single T cell receptor beta chain. Its specificity is unknown. Mouse gene names and germline throughout. The read finishes 4 residues shy of the CDR3 end, and the germline J gene is used to complete it. These data are taken from a study of CD8+ T cells in alopecia areata. Whole-study context: Grafting placed skin from approximately 6-12-month-old C3H/HeJ donors with spontaneous alopecia onto roughly 6-11-week-old female C3H/HeJ mice. Study-wide findings and caveats: Against the mouse data, patients shared TCRs less clearly, possibly for HLA reasons. Scalp samples also contribute reads from the resident alphabeta T cells found in normal skin. More clonal than normal scalp was lesional scalp, particularly alopecia totalis/universalis.

After isolation, RNA underwent reverse transcription to generate cDNA as the sequencing template. Assay used: immunoSEQ multiplex PCR; TCRdb lists only in-frame clones, some missing. The repertoire yields under 350,000 clones, none seen only once; the top ten contain 1.2%. It was with CD4, CD8alpha, NKG2D, NKG2ACE and other markers that pooled cutaneous lymph node cells were sorted. The CDR3 covers 13 residues. Trimming pared 0 bases from V and 1 base from J, leaving 4 bases between. CDR1 is NNHNN, CDR2 SYGAGS, per germline (reference sequence). This chain uses TRBV13-2 with TRBJ1-1; D is uncertain. Sequencing input: CD4+ T cells sorted from a lymph node. This TCR derives from a C3H/HeJ mouse with alopecia areata. The mouse strain carries the MHC haplotype H2-k. CDR3 in amino acids: CASGDAENTEVFF. CDR3 DNA, as far as it was read: TGTGCCAGCGGTGATGCAGAAAACACA.